This TCR beta chain is drawn from a study of T cell repertoires in cytomegalovirus infection. Study at large: Signatures in public TCR beta sequences pointed to both CMV infection and matching HLA type. Study observations and caveats: Across the ex vivo response, the dominant clonotypes were HLA-C-restricted CMV-specific TCR beta clonotypes. Accumulated public TCR beta family frequency recognized individuals carrying CMV together with the relevant HLA.

For this clonotype: What it recognizes is unknown.

TCRdb used MiXCR to reprocess the reads, holding one entry per CDR3 protein. In the table there are some 600,000 distinct CDR3 sequences, 24% of which are singletons. V dropped 5 bases and J dropped 3; count of bases not matched to a gene: 12. The CDR3 extends over 17 amino acids. CDR1 and CDR2 (germline): PRHDT, FYEKMQ (reference sequence). The sequenced sample consisted of CD8+ T cells from PBMCs. This TCR derives from a human donor in good health (CMV status not recorded). Some clones in this sample may be carry-over from other donors' samples. The chain links TRBV13 to TRBJ2-1; 8 nucleotides match TRBD2. The CDR3 loop reads CASSPRLAGGYYNEQFF. CDR3 DNA: TGTGCCAGCAGCCCCCGGCTGGCGGGGGGTTACTACAATGAGCAGTTCTTC.